The T cell receptor beta chain described here comes from a study of naive and memory T cell subsets. Two oligonucleotides, mixed equimolar, formed the beta constant-region primer covering TRBC1 and TRBC2. Nested alpha and beta constant-region primers with the SP2 primer drove four PCR rounds on ligated cDNA. An oligonucleotide with the SP2 primer and a 12-nucleotide UMI was ligated to the cDNA 3' end. A single record per CDR3 protein comes from TCRdb applying MiXCR to the UMI-ligation and nested PCR reads. The sample consists of around 130,000 distinct CDR3 sequences, approximately 37% of them appearing once. This clonotype was seen many times. Its antigen is unidentified. The germline V gene has CDR1 SQVTM and CDR2 ANQGSEA. Trimming removed 1 base from V and 2 bases from J, with 14 bases in between. CDR3 length: 15 amino acids. Whole-study results and caveats: In naive cells, over 95% of TCR sequences were seen only once. Between naive and memory subsets, TCR abundance power law exponents differed.

Source material: central memory CD4+ T cells from blood. The TCR sequence derives from a human donor in good health. The chain employs TRBV29-1 and TRBJ2-5, with D tentatively TRBD1 (6 bases). The CDR3 sequence is CSVEVTGMRQETQYF. CDR3 coding DNA: TGCAGCGTTGAAGTTACAGGGATGAGGCAAGAGACCCAGTACTTC.